Each of the 24 T cell receptor beta chains below was sequenced from the same sample in a study of cytomegalovirus exposure and HLA in healthy donors. PCR amplification relied on 60 Vbeta primers (plus 13 Jbeta primers). Sequencing was performed with immunoSEQ multiplex PCR; in TCRdb, only in-frame clones are kept and a portion is missing. The table shows about 120,000 clones, with about four fifths occurring only once. Sequences were obtained from PBMCs. The source is a woman in her 30s in good health and CMV-seronegative.

V and J are TRBV6-5 and TRBJ2-3; 12 bases align to TRBD2. This CDR3 comprises 15 residues. Germline values: CDR1 MNHEY, CDR2 SVGAGI. Trimming at V came to 6 bases and at J to 2 bases, leaving 3 bases not matched to a gene. The CDR3 DNA reads TGTGCCAGCAGAAGACTAGCGGGGGACACAGATACGCAGTATTTT. It specifies CASRRLAGDTDTQYF.

V is TRBV6-6 and J is TRBJ2-7; 13 bases are shared with TRBD2. The CDR3 spans 15 residues. CDR1 and CDR2 (germline): MNHNY, SVGAGI (reference sequence). J lost 3 bases, V lost 6 bases, and 5 bases had no gene match. The CDR3 region has the DNA TGTGCCAGCAGATTACTAGCGGGAGGGAGCTACGAGCAGTACTTC. Encoded protein: CASRLLAGGSYEQYF.

This chain joins TRBV19 and TRBJ2-1, with D hard to call. The germline V gene has CDR1 LNHDA and CDR2 SQIVND (reference sequence). V dropped 7 bases and J dropped 0 bases, with 4 bases sitting between them. The CDR3 covers 12 residues. The CDR3 nucleotides read TGTGCCAGTACGGGCTCCTACAATGAGCAGTTCTTC. Translation gives CASTGSYNEQFF.

V usage is TRBV28 and J usage is TRBJ2-7; 10 bases align to TRBD1. The CDR3 loop spans 16 amino acids. Germline V CDR1 and CDR2: MDHEN, SYDVKM. After removal of 3 bases from V and 7 bases from J, the junction contained 12 bases not matched to a gene. The CDR3 reads CASSFPGQGGAWEQYF. The CDR3 DNA is TGTGCCAGCAGTTTCCCTGGACAGGGGGGGGCCTGGGAGCAGTACTTC.

This chain joins TRBV12-2 and TRBJ2-7; the DNA was not compared with TRBD2, the D call given in the table. TRBV12-2 has pseudogene status. This CDR3 region has 15 residues. CDR3 sequence (DNA): TGTGCAAGTCGCTATCCGTCCGGGTTTAACTACGAGCAGTACTTC. It encodes CASRYPSGFNYEQYF.

The CDR3 DNA reads TGTGCCAGTAGCCCCGGGACTCTCTACGAGCAGTACTTC. It yields the protein CASSPGTLYEQYF. The rearrangement uses TRBV19 and TRBJ2-7; D possibly corresponds to TRBD2 (6 bases). CDR1 and CDR2 (germline): LNHDA, SQIVND (reference sequence). The ends were cut back, 6 bases at V and 3 bases at J, with 12 bases in the middle. This CDR3 has 13 residues.

This clone came up once. The chain links TRBV10-3 to TRBJ1-2, with 7 positions matching TRBD1. Germline V gene data show CDR1 as ENHRY and CDR2 as SYGVKD. This CDR3 region has 14 residues. With V trimmed by 4 bases and J by 7 bases, 9 bases remained unmatched. The CDR3 sequence: CAISVSETGCGYTF. The DNA for the CDR3 is TGTGCCATCAGTGTATCTGAGACAGGGTGTGGCTACACCTTC.

The rearrangement uses TRBV6-6 and TRBJ2-2; no firm D call. Germline V gives CDR1 MNHNY, CDR2 SVGAGI (reference sequence). The V end was cut by 1 base, the J end by 3 bases, with 6 bases between. The CDR3 contains 14 residues. The CDR3 spells CASSYYSHTGELFF. CDR3 nucleotides: TGTGCCAGCAGTTACTACAGTCACACCGGGGAGCTGTTTTTT.

This clone was seen a handful of times. J is TRBJ2-5 and V is TRBV11-1; 7 positions agree with TRBD1. The CDR3 covers 16 residues. V lost 5 bases to trimming and J lost 2 bases; unmatched junction nucleotides: 11. CDR1 and CDR2 (germline): SGHAT, FQDESV (reference sequence). The CDR3 sequence: CASSHRRGQRQETQYF. CDR3 in DNA: TGTGCCAGCAGCCACCGTAGGGGACAGAGGCAAGAGACCCAGTACTTC. Full variable domain (remainder filled in from reference TRBV11-1 and TRBJ2-5): EAEVAQSPRYKITEKSQAVAFWCDPISGHATLYWYRQILGQGPELLVQFQDESVVDDSQLPKDRFSAERLKGVDSTLKIQPAELGDSAMYLCASSHRRGQRQETQYFGPGTRLLVL.

J is TRBJ2-5 and V is TRBV6-1; TRBD1 agrees at 11 bases. TRBJ2-7 explains the end of the DNA better; the J call may be wrong. The CDR3 runs to 15 residues. The germline CDR1 and CDR2 sequences are MNHNS and SASEGT. The CDR3 region is CASSQGQGAGYEQYF. As DNA, the CDR3 is TGTGCCAGCAGTCAAGGACAGGGGGCCGGTTACGAGCAGTACTTC.

This clone was detected only a few times. This chain links TRBV13 with TRBJ2-7; 7 nucleotides line up with TRBD1. From germline, CDR1 is PRHDT and CDR2 FYEKMQ (reference sequence). There are 14 residues in the CDR3. Losses at the gene ends were 4 bases for V and 4 bases for J; bases not matched to a gene: 7. CDR3 sequence reads: CASSSQGSVYEQYF. CDR3 in DNA: TGTGCCAGCAGCTCACAGGGGAGTGTATACGAGCAGTACTTC.

This clone is a singleton in its sample. The same CDR3 arises from other DNA sequences in this sample as well. The rearrangement links TRBV27 to TRBJ2-1, with D maybe TRBD2 (5 bases). V lost 3 bases to trimming and J lost 0 bases, with 9 bases between them. This CDR3 region has 15 residues. Germline CDR1 MNHEY, CDR2 SMNVEV (reference sequence). CDR3 sequence: CASSLSGSSYNEQFF. As DNA, the CDR3 is TGTGCCAGCAGTTTGAGTGGGAGCTCCTACAATGAGCAGTTCTTC.

The chain has TRBV11-1 and TRBJ1-1, with TRBD1 as a possible D gene (5 bases). This CDR3 has 14 residues. Trimming shortened V by 0 bases and J by 6 bases, and 11 bases separated the two germline ends. Germline V CDR1 and CDR2: SGHAT, FQDESV (reference sequence). For the CDR3, the DNA is TGTGCCAGCAGCTTAGCGACTCGGGGGTCTGAAGCTTTCTTT. This gives the protein CASSLATRGSEAFF.

In DNA form, the CDR3 reads TGTGCCAGCAGCTTTGCGGGCGTGGGCTACGAGCAGTACTTC. Translating gives CASSFAGVGYEQYF. This chain uses TRBV5-6 with TRBJ2-7; perhaps TRBD2 as D (5 bases). V gave up 2 bases and J gave up 3 bases, with 12 bases separating them. The CDR3 spans 14 residues. Germline V gene data show CDR1 as SGHDT and CDR2 as YYEEEE.

V is TRBV7-9 and J is TRBJ2-7; 14 nucleotides agree with TRBD2. V shed 5 bases, J shed 5 bases, and the junction held 8 bases outside the gene matches. The CDR3 consists of 16 residues. Germline-derived CDR1 and CDR2 are SEHNR and FQNEAQ (reference sequence). CDR3 coding DNA: TGTGCCAGCAGCCATCCCGGACTAGCGGGAGGAAACGAGCAGTACTTC. The encoded protein is CASSHPGLAGGNEQYF. Based on the CDR3 plus reference TRBV7-9 and TRBJ2-7, the full variable domain is DTGVSQNPRHKITKRGQNVTFRCDPISEHNRLYWYRQTLGQGPEFLTYFQNEAQLEKSRLLSDRFSAERPKGSFSTLEIQRTEQGDSAMYLCASSHPGLAGGNEQYFGPGTRLTVT.

V usage is TRBV7-9 and J usage is TRBJ2-7; 10 bases align to TRBD1. The junction had 2 bases not matched to a gene; V was cut back by 1 base and J by 2 bases. The length of the CDR3 is 15 residues. Germline lookup yields CDR1 SEHNR and CDR2 FQNEAQ (reference sequence). The CDR3 DNA follows: TGTGCCAGCAGCTTAGGAGGGACAGGGGCCTACGAGCAGTACTTC. Amino acids: CASSLGGTGAYEQYF. The complete variable domain, with remaining parts taken from reference TRBV7-9 and TRBJ2-7, reads DTGVSQNPRHKITKRGQNVTFRCDPISEHNRLYWYRQTLGQGPEFLTYFQNEAQLEKSRLLSDRFSAERPKGSFSTLEIQRTEQGDSAMYLCASSLGGTGAYEQYFGPGTRLTVT.

The rearrangement links TRBV28 to TRBJ1-2; unclear D gene. Germline CDR1 reads MDHEN; CDR2 reads SYDVKM. V was shortened by 5 bases and J by 4 bases, with 20 bases between the two germline ends. The CDR3 runs to 16 residues. The CDR3 coding sequence is TGTGCCAGCAGTCCCGTCCGGGAATCGAGCGGCTATGGCTACACCTTC. This codes for CASSPVRESSGYGYTF.

The V call is TRBV5-1, the J call TRBJ2-7; tentatively, D is TRBD1 (5 bases). CDR1 and CDR2 from the germline V gene are SGHRS and YFSETQ. The V end lost 7 bases, the J end lost 0 bases, and 14 bases lay between the germline ends. CDR3 length: 14 residues. The CDR3 spells CASAQVSSSYEQYF. For the CDR3, the DNA is TGCGCCAGCGCACAGGTATCAAGCTCCTACGAGCAGTACTTC.

The chain couples TRBV27 to TRBJ2-7; D uncertain. The V end was cut by 4 bases, the J end by 0 bases, with 4 bases between. This CDR3 region has 12 residues. Germline values: CDR1 MNHEY, CDR2 SMNVEV (reference sequence). CDR3 sequence reads: CASSSSSYEQYF. The CDR3 DNA reads as TGTGCCAGCAGTTCGAGCTCCTACGAGCAGTACTTC.

V is TRBV25-1 and J is TRBJ1-4, with D perhaps TRBD1 (5 bases). Per the germline V gene, CDR1 is MGHDK and CDR2 is SYGVNS. Trimming took off 1 base at V and 6 bases at J, with 12 bases between the two ends. The length of the CDR3 is 15 residues. CDR3 in amino acids: CASSELGVEDEKLFF. CDR3 in DNA: TGTGCCAGCAGTGAATTAGGGGTGGAAGATGAAAAACTGTTTTTT.

The V call is TRBV28, the J call TRBJ2-3; possibly TRBD1 for D (5 bases). CDR3 size: 16 residues. Per germline, CDR1 MDHEN and CDR2 SYDVKM. The V end lost 4 bases, the J end lost 0 bases, and 14 bases lay between the germline ends. DNA of the CDR3: TGTGCCAGCAGTTGGGCAGAAGACAGCAGCACAGATACGCAGTATTTT. This codes for CASSWAEDSSTDTQYF.

The chain recombines TRBV10-3 with TRBJ1-2; TRBD1 aligns across 8 bases. The V gene's germline CDR1 is ENHRY and CDR2 SYGVKD. This CDR3 region has 17 residues. The J segment lost 1 base and the V segment lost 6 bases, leaving 13 bases of the junction unmatched. DNA of the CDR3: TGTGCCATCAGACCAGAAGCGGGGACAGGTGGTAACTATGGCTACACCTTC. Encoded protein: CAIRPEAGTGGNYGYTF.

This chain joins TRBV5-6 and TRBJ1-2; D not certain. V was pared by 1 base and J by 5 bases, with 9 bases between. Germline V gives CDR1 SGHDT, CDR2 YYEEEE. This CDR3 is 13 amino acids long. The CDR3 protein is CASSLRESYGYTF. Here the CDR3 DNA reads TGTGCCAGCAGCTTGCGGGAAAGTTATGGCTACACCTTC.

V and J are TRBV4-2 and TRBJ2-1; D not resolved. In germline, CDR1 is LGHNA, CDR2 YNFKEQ. The CDR3 is 15 residues long. The ends were cut back, 2 bases at V and 0 bases at J, with 8 bases in the middle. CDR3: CASSQPPSSYNEQFF. DNA of the CDR3: TGTGCCAGCAGCCAACCCCCCTCCTCCTACAATGAGCAGTTCTTC.